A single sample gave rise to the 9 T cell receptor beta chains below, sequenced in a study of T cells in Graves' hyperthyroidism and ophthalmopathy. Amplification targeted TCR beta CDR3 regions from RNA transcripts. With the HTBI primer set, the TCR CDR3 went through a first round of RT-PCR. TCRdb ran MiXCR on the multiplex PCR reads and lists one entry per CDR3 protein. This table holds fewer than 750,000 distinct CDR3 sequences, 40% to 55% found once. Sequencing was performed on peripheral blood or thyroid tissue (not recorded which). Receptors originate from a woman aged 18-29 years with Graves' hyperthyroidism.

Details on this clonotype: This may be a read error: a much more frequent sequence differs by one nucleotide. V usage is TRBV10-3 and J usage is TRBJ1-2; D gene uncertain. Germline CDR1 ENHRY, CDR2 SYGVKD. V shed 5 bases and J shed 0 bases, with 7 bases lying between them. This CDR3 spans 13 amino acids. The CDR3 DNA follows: TGTGCCATCAGTTTGACAACTAACTATGGCTACACCTTC. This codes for CAISLTTNYGYTF.

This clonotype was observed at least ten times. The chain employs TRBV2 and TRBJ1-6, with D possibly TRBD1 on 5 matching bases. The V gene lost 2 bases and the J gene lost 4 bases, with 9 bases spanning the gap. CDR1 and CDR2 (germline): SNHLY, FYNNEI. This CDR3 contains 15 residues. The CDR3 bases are TGTGCCAGCAGTGAATACAGGCCATATAATTCACCCCTCCACTTT. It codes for CASSEYRPYNSPLHF.

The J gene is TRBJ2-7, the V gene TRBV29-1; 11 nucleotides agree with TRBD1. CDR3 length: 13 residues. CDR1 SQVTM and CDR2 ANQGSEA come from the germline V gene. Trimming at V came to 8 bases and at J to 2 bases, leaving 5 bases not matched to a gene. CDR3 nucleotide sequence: TGCAGCTTACCGGGACAGGGGGCCTACGAGCAGTACTTC. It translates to CSLPGQGAYEQYF.

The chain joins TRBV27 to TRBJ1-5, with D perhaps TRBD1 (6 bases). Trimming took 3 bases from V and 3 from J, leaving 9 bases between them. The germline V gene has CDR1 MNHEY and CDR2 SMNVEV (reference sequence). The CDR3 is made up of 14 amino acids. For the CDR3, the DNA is TGTGCCAGCAGTTTGACAGGTACCAATCAGCCCCAGCATTTT. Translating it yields CASSLTGTNQPQHF.

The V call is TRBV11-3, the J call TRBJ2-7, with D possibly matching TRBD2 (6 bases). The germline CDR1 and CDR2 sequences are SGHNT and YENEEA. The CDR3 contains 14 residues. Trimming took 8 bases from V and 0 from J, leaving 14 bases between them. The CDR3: CASGTSGSSYEQYF. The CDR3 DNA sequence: TGTGCCAGCGGTACTTCCGGGAGCTCCTACGAGCAGTACTTC.

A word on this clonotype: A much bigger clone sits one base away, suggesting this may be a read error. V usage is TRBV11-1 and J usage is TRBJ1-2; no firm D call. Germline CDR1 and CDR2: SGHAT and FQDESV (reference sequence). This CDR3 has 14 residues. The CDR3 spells CAGSLGLAAHSYTF. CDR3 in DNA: TGTGCCGGCAGCTTAGGGTTGGCAGCCCATAGCTACACCTTC. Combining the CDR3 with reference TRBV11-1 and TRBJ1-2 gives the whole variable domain EAEVAQSPRYKITEKSQAVAFWCDPISGHATLYWYRQILGQGPELLVQFQDESVVDDSQLPKDRFSAERLKGVDSTLKIQPAELGDSAMYLCAGSLGLAAHSYTFGSGTRLTVV.

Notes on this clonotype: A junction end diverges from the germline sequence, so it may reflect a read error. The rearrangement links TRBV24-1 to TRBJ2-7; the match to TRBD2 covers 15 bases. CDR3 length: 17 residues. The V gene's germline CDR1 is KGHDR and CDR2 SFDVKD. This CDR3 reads CASSDTGLAGGAYEQYF. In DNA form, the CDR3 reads TGTGCCAGCAGTGATACAGGACTAGCGGGAGGGGCTTACGAGCAGTACTTC.

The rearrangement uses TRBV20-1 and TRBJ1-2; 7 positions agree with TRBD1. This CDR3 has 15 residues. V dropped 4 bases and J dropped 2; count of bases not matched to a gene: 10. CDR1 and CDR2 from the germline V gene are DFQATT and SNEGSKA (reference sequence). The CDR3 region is CSAILRGLGNYGYTF. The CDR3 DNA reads TGCAGTGCTATACTAAGGGGGCTCGGGAACTATGGCTACACCTTC.

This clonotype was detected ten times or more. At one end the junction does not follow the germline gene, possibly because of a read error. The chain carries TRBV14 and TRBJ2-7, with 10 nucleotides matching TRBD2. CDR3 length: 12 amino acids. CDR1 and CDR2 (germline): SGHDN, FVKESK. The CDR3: CASSHYGLAVNF. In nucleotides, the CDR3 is TGTGCCAGCAGCCATTACGGACTAGCGGTAAACTTC.